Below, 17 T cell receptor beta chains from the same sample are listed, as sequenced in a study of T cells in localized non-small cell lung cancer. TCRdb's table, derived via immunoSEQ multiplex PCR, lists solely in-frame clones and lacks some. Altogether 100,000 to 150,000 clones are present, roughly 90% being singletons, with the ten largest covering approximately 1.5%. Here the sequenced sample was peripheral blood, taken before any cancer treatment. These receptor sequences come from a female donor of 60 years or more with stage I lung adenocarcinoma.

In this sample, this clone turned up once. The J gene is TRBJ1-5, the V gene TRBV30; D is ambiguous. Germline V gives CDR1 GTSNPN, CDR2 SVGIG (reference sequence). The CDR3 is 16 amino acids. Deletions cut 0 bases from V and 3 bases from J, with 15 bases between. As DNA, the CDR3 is TGTGCCTGGAGTGTAAAGGTCGTCGACCCCAATCAGCCCCAGCATTTT. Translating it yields CAWSVKVVDPNQPQHF.

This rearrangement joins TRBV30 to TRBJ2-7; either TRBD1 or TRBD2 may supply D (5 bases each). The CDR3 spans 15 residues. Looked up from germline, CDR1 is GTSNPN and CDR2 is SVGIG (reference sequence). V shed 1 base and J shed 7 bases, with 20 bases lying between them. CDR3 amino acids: CAWSGGTANYREQYF. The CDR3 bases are TGTGCCTGGAGTGGGGGGACCGCGAATTATAGGGAGCAGTACTTC.

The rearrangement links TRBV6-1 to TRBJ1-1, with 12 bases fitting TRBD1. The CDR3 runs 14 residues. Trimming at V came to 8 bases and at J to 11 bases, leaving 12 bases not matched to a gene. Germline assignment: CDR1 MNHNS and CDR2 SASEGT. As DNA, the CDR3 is TGTGCCAGCCTAACCGGGACAGGGGGCTCGAGGGCTTTCTTT. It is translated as CASLTGTGGSRAFF.

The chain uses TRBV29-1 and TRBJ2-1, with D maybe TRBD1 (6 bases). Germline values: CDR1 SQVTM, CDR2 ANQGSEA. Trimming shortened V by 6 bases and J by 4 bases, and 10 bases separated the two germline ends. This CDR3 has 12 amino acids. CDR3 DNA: TGCAGCGTATATCAGGGGTACAATGAGCAGTTCTTC. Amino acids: CSVYQGYNEQFF.

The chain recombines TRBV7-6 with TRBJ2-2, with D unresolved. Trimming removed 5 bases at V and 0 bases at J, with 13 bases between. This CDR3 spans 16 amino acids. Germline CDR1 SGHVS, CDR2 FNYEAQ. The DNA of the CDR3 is TGTGCCAGCAGCCCCCGTCAAGCCCCGAACACCGGGGAGCTGTTTTTT. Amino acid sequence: CASSPRQAPNTGELFF.

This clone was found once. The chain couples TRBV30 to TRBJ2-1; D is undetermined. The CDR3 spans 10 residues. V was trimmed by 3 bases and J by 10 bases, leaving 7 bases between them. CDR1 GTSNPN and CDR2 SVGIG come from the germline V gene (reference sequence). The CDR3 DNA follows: TGTGCCTGGAGGGCACTGGAGCAGTTCTTC. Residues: CAWRALEQFF.

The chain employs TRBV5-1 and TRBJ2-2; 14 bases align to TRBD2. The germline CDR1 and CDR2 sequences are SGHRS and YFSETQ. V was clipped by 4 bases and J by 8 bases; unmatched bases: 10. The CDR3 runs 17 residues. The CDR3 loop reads CASSMGTSGRTNGELFF. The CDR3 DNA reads TGCGCCAGCAGCATGGGGACTAGCGGGAGAACAAATGGGGAGCTGTTTTTT.

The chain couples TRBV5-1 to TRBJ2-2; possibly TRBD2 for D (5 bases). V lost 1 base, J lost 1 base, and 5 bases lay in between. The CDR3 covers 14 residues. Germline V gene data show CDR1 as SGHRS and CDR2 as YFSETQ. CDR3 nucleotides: TGCGCCAGCAGCTTGCGGGAGAACACCGGGGAGCTGTTTTTT. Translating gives CASSLRENTGELFF.

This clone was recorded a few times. The CDR3 reads CASSGDSTDTQYF. CDR3 DNA: TGTGCCAGCAGTGGGGACAGCACAGATACGCAGTATTTT. The chain has TRBV2 and TRBJ2-3; D tentatively fits TRBD1 or TRBD2 (5 bases each). The CDR3 runs 13 residues. The germline V gene encodes CDR1 SNHLY and CDR2 FYNNEI. Trimming pared 4 bases from V and 0 bases from J, leaving 5 bases between. The variable domain in full, with the rest retrieved from reference TRBV2 and TRBJ2-3, is EPEVTQTPSHQVTQMGQEVILRCVPISNHLYFYWYRQILGQKVEFLVSFYNNEISEKSEIFDDQFSVERPDGSNFTLKIRSTKLEDSAMYFCASSGDSTDTQYFGPGTRLTVL.

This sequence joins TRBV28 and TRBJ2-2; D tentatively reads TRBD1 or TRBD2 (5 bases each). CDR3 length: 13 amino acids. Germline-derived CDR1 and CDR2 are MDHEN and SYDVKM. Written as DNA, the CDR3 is TGTGGGACTGGGGCAACGAACACCGGGGAGCTGTTTTTT. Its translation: CGTGATNTGELFF.

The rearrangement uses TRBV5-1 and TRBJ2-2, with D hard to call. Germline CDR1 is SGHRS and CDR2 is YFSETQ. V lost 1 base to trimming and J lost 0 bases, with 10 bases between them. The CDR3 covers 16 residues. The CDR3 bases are TGCGCCAGCAGCTTGAAGAGCAACGCGAACACCGGGGAGCTGTTTTTT. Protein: CASSLKSNANTGELFF.

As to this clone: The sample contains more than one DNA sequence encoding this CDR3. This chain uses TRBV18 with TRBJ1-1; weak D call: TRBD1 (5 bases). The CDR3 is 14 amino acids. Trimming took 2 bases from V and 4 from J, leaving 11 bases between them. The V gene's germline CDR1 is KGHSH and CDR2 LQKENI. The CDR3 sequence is CASSPGGGGTEAFF. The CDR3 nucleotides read TGTGCCAGCTCACCAGGCGGCGGGGGCACTGAAGCTTTCTTT.

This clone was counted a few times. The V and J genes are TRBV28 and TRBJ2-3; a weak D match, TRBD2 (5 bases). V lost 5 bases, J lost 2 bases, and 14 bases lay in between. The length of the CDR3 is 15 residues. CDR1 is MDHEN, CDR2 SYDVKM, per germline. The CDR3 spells CASSRNGAATDTQYF. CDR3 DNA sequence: TGTGCCAGCAGTCGCAACGGAGCGGCCACAGATACGCAGTATTTT.

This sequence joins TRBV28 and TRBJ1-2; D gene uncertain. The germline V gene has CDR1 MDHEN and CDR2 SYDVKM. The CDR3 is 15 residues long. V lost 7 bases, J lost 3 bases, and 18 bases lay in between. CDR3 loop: CASNGRNLKDYGYTF. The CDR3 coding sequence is TGTGCCAGCAATGGACGGAACCTCAAAGACTATGGCTACACCTTC.

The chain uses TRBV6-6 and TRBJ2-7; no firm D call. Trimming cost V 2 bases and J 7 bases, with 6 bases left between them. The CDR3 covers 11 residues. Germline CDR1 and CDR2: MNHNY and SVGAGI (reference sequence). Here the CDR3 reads CASSYAVEQYF. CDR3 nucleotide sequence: TGTGCCAGCAGTTACGCGGTAGAGCAGTACTTC.

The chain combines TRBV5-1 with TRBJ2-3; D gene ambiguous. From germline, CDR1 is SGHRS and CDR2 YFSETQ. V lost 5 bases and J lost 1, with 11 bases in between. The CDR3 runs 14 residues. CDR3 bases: TGCGCCAGCAGTTTAGATTGGGGCACAGATACGCAGTATTTT. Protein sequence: CASSLDWGTDTQYF.

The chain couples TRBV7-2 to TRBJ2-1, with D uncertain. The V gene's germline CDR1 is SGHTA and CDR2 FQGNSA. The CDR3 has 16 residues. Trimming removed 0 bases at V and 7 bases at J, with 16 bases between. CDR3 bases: TGTGCCAGCAGCTTAGCGGCCCGTGGCCTGCCTAATGAGCAGTTCTTC. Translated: CASSLAARGLPNEQFF.